This T cell receptor (beta chain) appears in the sequencing data of a study of T cells after yellow fever vaccination. Across the whole study: Some fractions had low cell numbers, and these were prepared with SMART-Seq v4 Ultra Low Input.

Trimming cost V 3 bases and J 2 bases, with 14 bases left between them. Germline lookup yields CDR1 SGHVS and CDR2 FNYEAQ. The CDR3 covers 16 residues. Findings and caveats of the study: Shared CD4/CD8 clonotypes were a small share, likely from convergent recombination.

This clonotype was seen repeatedly, ten times or more. Its antigen is not identified. UMIs and a universal primer site were added when TCR cDNA was made by 5'RACE template switching. One entry per CDR3 protein, called by TCRdb with MiXCR from the 5' RACE reads. There are a few hundred thousand distinct CDR3 sequences in the sample; 8.5% to 10% occur only once, and approximately 3.3% lies in the top ten. This TCR was sampled from a man younger than 30 who received the YFV17D yellow fever vaccine. The material was CD4+ T cells sorted from PBMCs, obtained 5 days after the yellow fever booster vaccination. This rearrangement joins TRBV7-6 to TRBJ1-3, with a tentative D call TRBD1 (5 bases). The CDR3 DNA sequence: TGTGCCAGCAGCTTTGGGCAGGGAAGGACTGGAAACACCATATATTTT. Residues: CASSFGQGRTGNTIYF. Drawing the rest from reference TRBV7-6 and TRBJ1-3, the complete variable domain is GAGVSQSPRYKVTKRGQDVALRCDPISGHVSLYWYRQALGQGPEFLTYFNYEAQQDKSGLPNDRFSAERPEGSISTLTIQRTEQRDSAMYRCASSFGQGRTGNTIYFGEGSWLTVV.